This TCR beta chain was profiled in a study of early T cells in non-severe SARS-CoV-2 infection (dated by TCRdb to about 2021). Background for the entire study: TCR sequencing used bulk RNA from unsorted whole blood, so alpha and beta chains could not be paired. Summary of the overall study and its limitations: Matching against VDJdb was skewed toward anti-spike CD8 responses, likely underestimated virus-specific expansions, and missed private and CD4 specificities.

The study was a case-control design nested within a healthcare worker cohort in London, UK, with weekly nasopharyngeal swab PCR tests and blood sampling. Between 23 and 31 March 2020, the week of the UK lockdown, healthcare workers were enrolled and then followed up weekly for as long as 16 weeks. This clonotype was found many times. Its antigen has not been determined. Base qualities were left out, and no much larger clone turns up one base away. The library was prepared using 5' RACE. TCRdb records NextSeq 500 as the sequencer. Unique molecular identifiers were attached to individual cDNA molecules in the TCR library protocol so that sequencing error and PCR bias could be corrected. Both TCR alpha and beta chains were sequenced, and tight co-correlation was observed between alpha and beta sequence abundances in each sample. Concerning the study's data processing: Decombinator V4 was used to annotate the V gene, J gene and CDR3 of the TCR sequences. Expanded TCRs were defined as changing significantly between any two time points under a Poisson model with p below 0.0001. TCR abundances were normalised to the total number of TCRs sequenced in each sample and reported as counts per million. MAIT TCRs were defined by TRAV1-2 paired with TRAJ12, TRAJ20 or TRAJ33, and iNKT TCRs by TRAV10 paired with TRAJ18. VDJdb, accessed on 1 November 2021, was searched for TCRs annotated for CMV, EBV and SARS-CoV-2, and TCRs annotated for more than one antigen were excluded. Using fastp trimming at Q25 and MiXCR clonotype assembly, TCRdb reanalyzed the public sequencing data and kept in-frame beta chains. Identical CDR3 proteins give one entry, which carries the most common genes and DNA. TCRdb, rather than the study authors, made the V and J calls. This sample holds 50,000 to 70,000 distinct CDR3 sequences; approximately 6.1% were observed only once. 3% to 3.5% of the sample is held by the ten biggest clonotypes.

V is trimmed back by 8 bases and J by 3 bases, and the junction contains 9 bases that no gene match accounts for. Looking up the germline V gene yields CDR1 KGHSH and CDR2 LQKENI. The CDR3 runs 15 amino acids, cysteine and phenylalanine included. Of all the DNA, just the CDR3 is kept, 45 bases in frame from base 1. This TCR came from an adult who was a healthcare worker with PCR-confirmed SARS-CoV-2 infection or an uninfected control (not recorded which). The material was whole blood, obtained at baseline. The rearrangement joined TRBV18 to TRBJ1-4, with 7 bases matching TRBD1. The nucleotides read TGTGCCAGCCAACAGGGGAGGTTGGCTAATGAAAAACTGTTTTTT. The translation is CASQQGRLANEKLFF.